A selection of T cell receptor beta chains follows, all from one sample in a study of CD8 T cells in ankylosing spondylitis. TCRdb analysed the 5' RACE reads with MiXCR anew, one entry per CDR3 protein. The sample comprises fewer than 400,000 distinct CDR3 sequences, approximately 15% of which are singletons, and about 1% rests with the top ten. The sequencing input was blood, either unsorted or a sorted T cell fraction (not recorded which). These receptors originate from a male donor with ankylosing spondylitis or in good health (not recorded which). The CDR3 runs from the conserved cysteine through the conserved F or W. A D gene is named only where the DNA matches it firmly. Size values are once, few and many counts, or a class for expanded clones, and some rows have none.

clone_size: few
v_call: TRBV12-3/TRBV12-4
d_call: -
j_call: TRBJ1-6
cdr3_aa: CASSLAEESPLHF
cdr3_nt: TGTGCCAGCAGTTTAGCCGAGGAATCACCCCTCCACTTT

clone_size: -
v_call: TRBV5-1
d_call: TRBD2
j_call: TRBJ2-7
cdr3_aa: CASSFGGAGAYEQYF
cdr3_nt: TGCGCCAGCAGCTTCGGTGGGGCGGGGGCCTACGAGCAGTACTTC

clone_size: few
v_call: TRBV7-9
d_call: -
j_call: TRBJ2-4
cdr3_aa: CASSLGSWGIQYF
cdr3_nt: TGTGCCAGCAGCTTAGGGTCCTGGGGCATTCAGTACTTC

clone_size: few
v_call: TRBV9
d_call: -
j_call: TRBJ2-5
cdr3_aa: CASSTGNRETQYF
cdr3_nt: TGTGCCAGCAGTACAGGGAATCGCGAGACCCAGTACTTC

clone_size: -
v_call: TRBV20-1
d_call: -
j_call: TRBJ1-1
cdr3_aa: CSVLVTPGNTEAFF
cdr3_nt: TGCAGTGTTTTAGTGACCCCGGGGAACACTGAAGCTTTCTTT

clone_size: few
v_call: TRBV5-1
d_call: -
j_call: TRBJ2-3
cdr3_aa: CASSLAALRDNTDTQYF
cdr3_nt: TGCGCCAGCAGCTTGGCTGCCCTAAGGGACAACACAGATACGCAGTATTTT

clone_size: few
v_call: TRBV5-5
d_call: TRBD1
j_call: TRBJ1-2
cdr3_aa: CASSLATGTGLKGYTF
cdr3_nt: TGTGCCAGCAGCTTGGCTACCGGGACAGGCCTCAAGGGCTACACCTTC

clone_size: few
v_call: TRBV5-1
d_call: -
j_call: TRBJ1-3
cdr3_aa: CASSLWGLTGNTIYF
cdr3_nt: TGCGCCAGCAGCTTGTGGGGACTTACTGGAAACACCATATATTTT

clone_size: -
v_call: TRBV29-1
d_call: -
j_call: TRBJ1-1
cdr3_aa: CSVEVGFF
cdr3_nt: TGCAGCGTTGAGGTGGGCTTCTTT

clone_size: -
v_call: TRBV29-1
d_call: TRBD1
j_call: TRBJ2-4
cdr3_aa: CSVEDLRGQRQNIQYF
cdr3_nt: TGCAGCGTTGAAGATCTAAGGGGACAGCGCCAAAACATTCAGTACTTC

clone_size: -
v_call: TRBV20-1
d_call: -
j_call: TRBJ2-5
cdr3_aa: CSARTWINQETQYF
cdr3_nt: TGCAGTGCTAGAACATGGATAAACCAAGAGACCCAGTACTTC

clone_size: few
v_call: TRBV6-5
d_call: -
j_call: TRBJ2-2
cdr3_aa: CASSYSGNTGELFF
cdr3_nt: TGTGCCAGCAGTTACTCGGGGAACACCGGGGAGCTGTTTTTT

clone_size: few
v_call: TRBV27
d_call: -
j_call: TRBJ1-5
cdr3_aa: CASRGQGKNQPQHF
cdr3_nt: TGTGCCAGCAGGGGCCAGGGAAAGAATCAGCCCCAGCATTTT

clone_size: few
v_call: TRBV19
d_call: -
j_call: TRBJ2-2
cdr3_aa: CASSITRGIGELFF
cdr3_nt: TGTGCCAGTAGTATTACTAGAGGGATCGGGGAGCTGTTTTTT

clone_size: -
v_call: TRBV2
d_call: TRBD1
j_call: TRBJ1-4
cdr3_aa: CASQQGAGTEKLFF
cdr3_nt: TGTGCCAGTCAACAGGGGGCGGGAACTGAAAAACTGTTTTTT

clone_size: few
v_call: TRBV20-1
d_call: TRBD1
j_call: TRBJ1-5
cdr3_aa: CSASFGTGGIQPQHF
cdr3_nt: TGCAGTGCTAGTTTCGGGACAGGGGGGATTCAGCCCCAGCATTTT

clone_size: many
v_call: TRBV12-3/TRBV12-4
d_call: -
j_call: TRBJ2-3
cdr3_aa: CASSKRGTQYF
cdr3_nt: TGTGCCAGCAGTAAACGGGGTACGCAGTATTTT

clone_size: -
v_call: TRBV2
d_call: TRBD2
j_call: TRBJ2-3
cdr3_aa: CASGGTSGSYTQYF
cdr3_nt: TGTGCCAGCGGCGGGACTAGCGGGAGTTATACGCAGTATTTT

clone_size: few
v_call: TRBV5-1
d_call: -
j_call: TRBJ1-6
cdr3_aa: CASSVTGSNSPLHF
cdr3_nt: TGCGCCAGCAGCGTGACAGGATCAAATTCACCCCTCCACTTT

clone_size: once
v_call: TRBV6-1
d_call: TRBD1
j_call: TRBJ1-5
cdr3_aa: CASRDTGGNLPQHF
cdr3_nt: TGTGCCAGCAGGGACACAGGGGGCAATCTGCCCCAGCATTTT

clone_size: -
v_call: TRBV7-2
d_call: -
j_call: TRBJ2-3
cdr3_aa: CASSLALSPGGGTDTQYF
cdr3_nt: TGTGCCAGCAGCTTAGCGCTATCCCCTGGCGGAGGGACAGATACGCAGTATTTT

clone_size: few
v_call: TRBV5-1
d_call: TRBD2
j_call: TRBJ2-7
cdr3_aa: CASNGGDTYEQYF
cdr3_nt: TGCGCCAGCAACGGGGGGGACACCTACGAGCAGTACTTC

clone_size: few
v_call: TRBV3-1
d_call: TRBD2
j_call: TRBJ2-1
cdr3_aa: CASSKSGSGYNEQFF
cdr3_nt: TGTGCCAGCAGCAAAAGCGGGAGCGGGTACAATGAGCAGTTCTTC

clone_size: -
v_call: TRBV6-4
d_call: TRBD1
j_call: TRBJ2-1
cdr3_aa: CASSQQGGKGEQFF
cdr3_nt: TGTGCCAGCAGCCAACAGGGGGGAAAGGGTGAGCAGTTCTTC

clone_size: few
v_call: TRBV7-2
d_call: -
j_call: TRBJ1-6
cdr3_aa: CASSLGWSGASAPLHF
cdr3_nt: TGTGCCAGCAGCTTAGGGTGGTCGGGGGCTTCCGCACCCCTCCACTTT

clone_size: -
v_call: TRBV29-1
d_call: TRBD1
j_call: TRBJ1-2
cdr3_aa: CSTPGQAYGYTF
cdr3_nt: TGCAGCACACCCGGACAGGCCTATGGCTACACCTTC

clone_size: few
v_call: TRBV5-1
d_call: -
j_call: TRBJ1-6
cdr3_aa: CASRGASYNSPLHF
cdr3_nt: TGCGCCAGCAGAGGAGCCTCCTATAATTCACCCCTCCACTTT

clone_size: many
v_call: TRBV9
d_call: -
j_call: TRBJ1-1
cdr3_aa: CASSVGQGPYNTEAFF
cdr3_nt: TGTGCCAGCAGCGTAGGGCAGGGGCCGTATAACACTGAAGCTTTCTTT

clone_size: many
v_call: TRBV12-3/TRBV12-4
d_call: -
j_call: TRBJ1-2
cdr3_aa: CASSFAGDYGYTF
cdr3_nt: TGTGCCAGCAGTTTCGCAGGGGATTATGGCTACACCTTC

clone_size: few
v_call: TRBV10-3
d_call: -
j_call: TRBJ1-5
cdr3_aa: CAIGYSEYQPQHF
cdr3_nt: TGTGCCATCGGCTATTCCGAATATCAGCCCCAGCATTTT

clone_size: -
v_call: TRBV19
d_call: TRBD2
j_call: TRBJ2-7
cdr3_aa: CASRGLAGGKYEQYF
cdr3_nt: TGTGCCAGTAGAGGGCTAGCGGGAGGAAAGTACGAGCAGTACTTC

clone_size: -
v_call: TRBV20-1
d_call: TRBD1
j_call: TRBJ1-2
cdr3_aa: CSAPDRGTNYGYTF
cdr3_nt: TGCAGTGCCCCTGACAGGGGCACTAACTATGGCTACACCTTC

clone_size: -
v_call: TRBV6-5
d_call: -
j_call: TRBJ2-2
cdr3_aa: CASSYTLVTGELFF
cdr3_nt: TGTGCCAGCAGTTATACCCTGGTCACCGGGGAGCTGTTTTTT

clone_size: few
v_call: TRBV3-1
d_call: -
j_call: TRBJ1-1
cdr3_aa: CASSQEAGTNTEAFF
cdr3_nt: TGTGCCAGCAGCCAAGAAGCAGGGACGAACACTGAAGCTTTCTTT

clone_size: -
v_call: TRBV18
d_call: -
j_call: TRBJ2-7
cdr3_aa: CASSPQGGEQYF
cdr3_nt: TGTGCCAGCTCACCCCAGGGTGGCGAGCAGTACTTC

clone_size: many
v_call: TRBV3-1
d_call: -
j_call: TRBJ2-5
cdr3_aa: CASSAQGRETQYF
cdr3_nt: TGTGCCAGCAGCGCACAGGGGAGGGAGACCCAGTACTTC

clone_size: -
v_call: TRBV11-1
d_call: -
j_call: TRBJ2-6
cdr3_aa: CASREKSHPGSGANVLTF
cdr3_nt: TGTGCCAGCAGGGAAAAATCCCACCCGGGGTCCGGGGCCAACGTCCTGACTTTC

clone_size: few
v_call: TRBV7-9
d_call: TRBD2
j_call: TRBJ2-2
cdr3_aa: CASSHEGRAGTGELFF
cdr3_nt: TGTGCCAGCAGCCATGAGGGGAGGGCCGGAACCGGGGAGCTGTTTTTT

clone_size: -
v_call: TRBV29-1
d_call: -
j_call: TRBJ1-1
cdr3_aa: CSVDAGGMNTEAFF
cdr3_nt: TGCAGCGTTGATGCGGGAGGCATGAACACTGAAGCTTTCTTT

clone_size: once
v_call: TRBV20-1
d_call: TRBD1
j_call: TRBJ2-7
cdr3_aa: CSARAGTGAIYEQYF
cdr3_nt: TGCAGTGCTAGGGCCGGGACAGGGGCCATCTACGAGCAGTACTTC

clone_size: -
v_call: TRBV20-1
d_call: -
j_call: TRBJ1-3
cdr3_aa: CSAMTGSGNTIYF
cdr3_nt: TGCAGTGCTATGACAGGCTCTGGAAACACCATATATTTT

clone_size: few
v_call: TRBV20-1
d_call: TRBD1
j_call: TRBJ1-1
cdr3_aa: CSAHRQGPKDPEAFF
cdr3_nt: TGCAGTGCCCATCGACAGGGCCCTAAGGACCCTGAAGCTTTCTTT

clone_size: many
v_call: TRBV20-1
d_call: TRBD2
j_call: TRBJ2-5
cdr3_aa: CSAETSGTQETQYF
cdr3_nt: TGCAGTGCTGAGACTAGCGGGACCCAAGAGACCCAGTACTTC

clone_size: -
v_call: TRBV29-1
d_call: -
j_call: TRBJ2-5
cdr3_aa: CSVVKSLETQYF
cdr3_nt: TGCAGCGTTGTAAAGTCATTGGAGACCCAGTACTTC

clone_size: -
v_call: TRBV20-1
d_call: -
j_call: TRBJ2-7
cdr3_aa: CSVLNSYEQYF
cdr3_nt: TGCAGCGTCTTAAACTCCTACGAGCAGTACTTC

clone_size: few
v_call: TRBV29-1
d_call: -
j_call: TRBJ2-5
cdr3_aa: CSVDKDRSRETQYF
cdr3_nt: TGCAGCGTTGATAAGGACAGATCAAGGGAGACCCAGTACTTC

clone_size: -
v_call: TRBV7-2
d_call: TRBD1
j_call: TRBJ2-5
cdr3_aa: CASSSRQGEQETQYF
cdr3_nt: TGTGCCAGCAGCTCCCGACAGGGTGAACAAGAGACCCAGTACTTC

clone_size: few
v_call: TRBV3-1
d_call: -
j_call: TRBJ2-2
cdr3_aa: CASSQGRSNTGELFF
cdr3_nt: TGTGCCAGCAGCCAGGGCAGGTCGAACACCGGGGAGCTGTTTTTT

clone_size: -
v_call: TRBV7-9
d_call: -
j_call: TRBJ2-1
cdr3_aa: CASSLGVAGNEQFF
cdr3_nt: TGTGCCAGCAGCCTCGGGGTGGCAGGGAACGAGCAGTTCTTC